This T cell receptor beta chain was recovered during a study of T cell therapy after organ transplantation. Trimming cost V 2 bases and J 2 bases, with 10 bases left between them. The V gene's germline CDR1 is MNHNS and CDR2 SASEGT. The CDR3 sequence is 15 residues long. The table came from immunoSEQ multiplex PCR; TCRdb's copy has only in-frame clones and leaves some out. Of roughly 48,000 clones listed, around 93% are singletons. On this clone itself: Antigen unknown.

The TCR was taken from a human patient who had received a solid organ transplant and had CMV disease. The chain uses TRBV6-1 and TRBJ2-1; perhaps TRBD1 as D (5 bases). Sequences were derived from CD8+ T cells from blood, sampled before autologous CMV-specific T cell therapy. The CDR3 region is CASSEPQGTYNEQFF. Here the CDR3 DNA reads TGTGCCAGCAGTGAACCCCAGGGTACCTACAATGAGCAGTTCTTC.